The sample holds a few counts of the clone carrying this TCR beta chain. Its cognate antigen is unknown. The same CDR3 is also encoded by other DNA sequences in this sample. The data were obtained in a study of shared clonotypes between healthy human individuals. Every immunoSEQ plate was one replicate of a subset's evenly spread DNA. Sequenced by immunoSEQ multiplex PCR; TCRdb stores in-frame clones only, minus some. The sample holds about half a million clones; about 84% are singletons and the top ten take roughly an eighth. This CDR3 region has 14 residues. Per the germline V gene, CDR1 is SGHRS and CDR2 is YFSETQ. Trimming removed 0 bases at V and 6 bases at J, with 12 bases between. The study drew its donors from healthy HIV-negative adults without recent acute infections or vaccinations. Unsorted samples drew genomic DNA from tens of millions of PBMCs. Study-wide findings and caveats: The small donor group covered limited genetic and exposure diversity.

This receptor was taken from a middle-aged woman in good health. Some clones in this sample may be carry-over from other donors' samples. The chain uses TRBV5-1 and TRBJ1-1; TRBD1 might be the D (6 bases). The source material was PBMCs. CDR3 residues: CASSLEAGVAEAFF. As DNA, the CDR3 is TGCGCCAGCAGCTTGGAGGCAGGGGTGGCTGAAGCTTTCTTT.